These 20 T cell receptor beta chains were sequenced from one sample in a study of blood T cell repertoires in COVID-19. The assay was immunoSEQ multiplex PCR, and TCRdb's table has in-frame clones only and misses some. The profile shows 200,000 to 250,000 clones, about four fifths of them singletons. Source material: PBMCs or T cells enriched from blood (not recorded which). These receptors all come from a woman aged 40 to 55 who had been exposed to COVID-19.

The V call is TRBV27, the J call TRBJ1-6; 7 nucleotides align to TRBD1. Germline CDR1 reads MNHEY; CDR2 reads SMNVEV (reference sequence). The CDR3 length is 18 residues. V gave up 5 bases and J gave up 10 bases; unmatched junction bases: 20. The CDR3 spells CASSPTGQWLWVWSPLHF. CDR3 DNA: TGTGCCAGCAGTCCCACGGGACAGTGGCTCTGGGTTTGGTCACCCCTCCACTTT.

The V gene is TRBV24-1, the J gene TRBJ1-4; a possible D gene is TRBD1 (5 bases). Germline V gene sequence: CDR1 KGHDR, CDR2 SFDVKD. CDR3 size: 15 residues. V shed 1 base and J shed 7 bases, with 12 bases lying between them. Written as DNA, the CDR3 is TGTGCCACCAGTGATTTTGACCAGGGAGGTGAAAAACTGTTTTTT. Protein: CATSDFDQGGEKLFF.

There are a few counts of this clone. This chain links TRBV4-1 with TRBJ1-4, with 7 bases lining up with TRBD1. This CDR3 has 16 amino acids. CDR1 MGHRA and CDR2 YSYEKL come from the germline V gene. Trimming took 5 bases from V and 7 from J; bases not matched to a gene: 13. Here the CDR3 reads CASSSESRGSGEKLFF. DNA for the CDR3: TGCGCCAGCAGCTCGGAAAGCAGGGGGAGCGGTGAAAAACTGTTTTTT.

About this clone itself: Other DNA sequences of this sample code for an identical CDR3. This chain uses TRBV12-3 or TRBV12-4 with TRBJ2-3; 7 bases match TRBD1. This CDR3 is 12 amino acids long. Trimming removed 7 bases from V and 10 bases from J; junction bases left unmatched: 8. Here the CDR3 reads CASNFDRAPQYF. Here the CDR3 DNA reads TGTGCCAGCAACTTTGACAGGGCACCGCAGTATTTT.

About this clone: The same CDR3 also results from other DNA sequences found in this sample. This sequence joins TRBV7-9 and TRBJ1-1; D is perhaps TRBD1 (6 bases). In germline, CDR1 is SEHNR, CDR2 FQNEAQ (reference sequence). The CDR3 is 14 residues long. Trimming took 1 base from V and 1 from J, leaving 7 bases between them. The CDR3 DNA follows: TGTGCCAGCAGCTTAGGACAGGCGAACACTGAAGCTTTCTTT. It yields the protein CASSLGQANTEAFF. Supplemented by reference TRBV7-9 and TRBJ1-1, the full variable domain reads DTGVSQNPRHKITKRGQNVTFRCDPISEHNRLYWYRQTLGQGPEFLTYFQNEAQLEKSRLLSDRFSAERPKGSFSTLEIQRTEQGDSAMYLCASSLGQANTEAFFGQGTRLTVV.

Comment on this clone: Other DNA sequences of this sample code for an identical CDR3. The V gene is TRBV3-1 (or the pseudogene TRBV3-2), the J gene TRBJ2-5; 7 nucleotides match TRBD1. Germline V lookup: CDR1 LGHDT, CDR2 YNNKEL (reference sequence). This CDR3 is 14 amino acids long. The J segment lost 2 bases and the V segment lost 4 bases, leaving 4 bases of the junction unmatched. In DNA form, the CDR3 reads TGTGCCAGCAGCCGCCCGGGACAGCAAGAGACCCAGTACTTC. Amino acids: CASSRPGQQETQYF.

The chain combines TRBV2 with TRBJ2-5; the D is unclear. The ends were cut back, 3 bases at V and 3 bases at J, with 11 bases in the middle. The CDR3 is made up of 14 amino acids. Per germline, CDR1 SNHLY and CDR2 FYNNEI. CDR3 sequence (DNA): TGTGCCAGCAGTGAGGAGCAGCAGAAAGAGACCCAGTACTTC. Amino acids: CASSEEQQKETQYF. Using reference TRBV2 and TRBJ2-5 for the parts outside the CDR3, the full variable domain is EPEVTQTPSHQVTQMGQEVILRCVPISNHLYFYWYRQILGQKVEFLVSFYNNEISEKSEIFDDQFSVERPDGSNFTLKIRSTKLEDSAMYFCASSEEQQKETQYFGPGTRLLVL.

This clone appeared once. The chain joins TRBV11-2 to TRBJ2-7, with TRBD2 matching over 11 bases. CDR1 and CDR2 from the germline V gene are SGHAT and FQNNGV. J lost 1 base, V lost 1 base, and 3 bases had no gene match. This CDR3 has 16 amino acids. The CDR3 sequence is CASSLGVAGGSYEQYF. In DNA, the CDR3 is TGTGCCAGCAGCTTAGGTGTAGCGGGGGGGTCCTACGAGCAGTACTTC.

The rearrangement joins TRBV15 to TRBJ2-5; D perhaps matches TRBD2 (6 bases). The V end lost 5 bases, the J end lost 3 bases, and 16 bases lay between the germline ends. The CDR3 spans 15 residues. In germline, CDR1 is LNHNV, CDR2 YYDKDF (reference sequence). The CDR3 loop is CATSSGTPGEETQYF. CDR3 coding DNA: TGTGCCACCAGCTCCGGGACGCCGGGAGAAGAGACCCAGTACTTC.

This chain connects TRBV9 to TRBJ2-7; 13 bases match TRBD2. Trimming removed 4 bases from V and 5 bases from J; junction bases left unmatched: 6. Germline V gene data show CDR1 as SGDLS and CDR2 as YYNGEE. This CDR3 has 15 amino acids. CDR3 DNA sequence: TGTGCCAGCAGCCCATGGACTAGCGGGGGTGACGAGCAGTACTTC. It specifies CASSPWTSGGDEQYF.

For the CDR3, the DNA is TGTGCCAGCAGCCCGGACAGGGCTTCGGGCACCGGGGAGCTGTTTTTT. Its protein product is CASSPDRASGTGELFF. The chain carries TRBV4-2 and TRBJ2-2; 8 bases match TRBD1. The CDR3 has 16 residues. Germline-derived CDR1 and CDR2 are LGHNA and YNFKEQ. The trim removed 4 bases at V and 4 bases at J, leaving 8 bases unmatched.

The chain is built from TRBV5-1 and TRBJ2-3, with 13 bases that match TRBD2. CDR1 SGHRS and CDR2 YFSETQ come from the germline V gene. The junction had 12 bases not matched to a gene; V was cut back by 4 bases and J by 4 bases. The CDR3 length is 18 residues. Written as DNA, the CDR3 is TGCGCCAGCAGCAACCCAGCACTAGCGGGGGGGCGCCCAGATACGCAGTATTTT. Translated, it gives CASSNPALAGGRPDTQYF.

This chain joins TRBV5-4 and TRBJ1-4; D not resolved. There are 16 residues in the CDR3. Germline values: CDR1 SGHNT, CDR2 YYREEE (reference sequence). Trimming pared 4 bases from V and 0 bases from J, leaving 13 bases between. In DNA, the CDR3 is TGTGCCAGCAGCCCCTTCCCCGTTGCAACTAATGAAAAACTGTTTTTT. Residues: CASSPFPVATNEKLFF.

This clone has a single count. The chain recombines TRBV10-3 with TRBJ1-2; 9 bases map to TRBD1. The germline V gene has CDR1 ENHRY and CDR2 SYGVKD. This CDR3 is 15 amino acids long. The V and J ends lost 0 bases and 11 bases, in that order; junction bases with no gene match: 10. This chain's CDR3 is CAISESGVWDREYTF. CDR3 nucleotides: TGTGCCATCAGTGAGTCGGGAGTGTGGGACAGGGAGTACACCTTC.

The chain combines TRBV5-1 with TRBJ2-7, with D perhaps TRBD1 (6 bases). Trimming removed 4 bases from V and 5 bases from J, with 22 bases in between. Germline V gives CDR1 SGHRS, CDR2 YFSETQ. The CDR3 is 16 amino acids. The CDR3 reads CASSPQASGAGDEQYF. The CDR3 DNA follows: TGCGCCAGCAGCCCTCAGGCCTCGGGCGCAGGGGACGAGCAGTACTTC.

The chain recombines TRBV6-5 with TRBJ2-7; 9 positions agree with TRBD2. J was trimmed by 3 bases and V by 8 bases; bases with no gene match: 11. The CDR3 totals 15 residues. Germline CDR1 MNHEY, CDR2 SVGAGI. CDR3 region: CASSLTGTSNYEQYF. DNA of the CDR3: TGTGCCAGCTCCCTTACCGGGACTAGCAACTACGAGCAGTACTTC.

This clone was detected a few times. The chain recombines TRBV2 with TRBJ1-5, with D possibly TRBD1 on 5 matching bases. From germline, CDR1 is SNHLY and CDR2 FYNNEI. Trimming shortened V by 6 bases and J by 1 base, and 7 bases separated the two germline ends. The CDR3 covers 13 residues. CDR3 sequence (DNA): TGTGCCAGCAGGGGGCCCAGCAATCAGCCCCAGCATTTT. Encoded protein: CASRGPSNQPQHF.

The CDR3 DNA sequence: TGTGCCATCAGTAGCGGGTACCAAGAGACCCAGTACTTC. Protein product: CAISSGYQETQYF. The chain carries TRBV10-3 and TRBJ2-5; a possible D gene is TRBD2 (6 bases). Germline loops: CDR1 ENHRY, CDR2 SYGVKD. The CDR3 has 13 amino acids. Trimming stripped 5 bases from V and 0 bases from J, with 7 bases between.

Only one count was recorded for this clone. The CDR3: CASFRDVKGSRETQYF. The CDR3 coding sequence is TGTGCCAGCTTTCGGGATGTTAAAGGGTCGCGAGAGACCCAGTACTTC. The gene calls are TRBV6-6 and TRBJ2-5, with a possible D match to TRBD2 (5 bases). The V end was cut by 8 bases, the J end by 4 bases, with 23 bases between. Looked up from germline, CDR1 is MNHNY and CDR2 is SVGAGI (reference sequence). This CDR3 spans 16 amino acids.

CDR3 in amino acids: CASSPGQGAVYEQFF. CDR3 coding DNA: TGCGCCAGCAGCCCTGGACAGGGGGCGGTTTATGAGCAGTTCTTC. The chain employs TRBV5-1 and TRBJ2-1; TRBD1 matches at 11 bases. V was pared by 4 bases and J by 8 bases, with 8 bases of the junction left unmatched. The CDR3 extends over 15 amino acids. Germline assignment: CDR1 SGHRS and CDR2 YFSETQ.